A single sample gave rise to the 9 T cell receptor beta chains below, sequenced in a study of a mutant IDH1 vaccine in newly diagnosed glioma. Profiled with immunoSEQ multiplex PCR; TCRdb holds only in-frame clones, not every one. The profile shows 30,000 to 40,000 clones, roughly 90% of them singletons. Their antigens remain unidentified. The time point denotes: week 47, end of study. A 20-mer mutant IDH1 peptide at 300 ug was injected subcutaneously with topical imiquimod. Source: PBMCs, taken from a glioma patient whose treatment included an IDH1 peptide vaccine. The source of these receptors is a woman in her forties with glioma.

The gene calls are TRBV18 and TRBJ1-1, with 8 positions matching TRBD1. The V and J ends lost 3 bases and 5 bases, in that order; junction bases with no gene match: 8. Germline V gives CDR1 KGHSH, CDR2 LQKENI. CDR3 length: 15 amino acids. CDR3 sequence (DNA): TGTGCCAGCTCACCCCTGCAGGGGGCAGGGACTGAAGCTTTCTTT. This gives the protein CASSPLQGAGTEAFF.

The rearrangement links TRBV11-1 to TRBJ1-2, with a weak D call TRBD1 (5 bases). The CDR3 consists of 13 residues. The germline V gene has CDR1 SGHAT and CDR2 FQDESV (reference sequence). V lost 5 bases, J lost 0 bases, and 7 bases lay in between. In DNA form, the CDR3 reads TGTGCCAGCAGCGGGGCCGCTAACTATGGCTACACCTTC. Protein product: CASSGAANYGYTF.

The genes are TRBV14 and TRBJ2-7, with D unresolved. The germline V gene encodes CDR1 SGHDN and CDR2 FVKESK. Between the trimmed V and J ends, which lost 0 bases and 3 bases, there was a span of 6 bases. The CDR3 is 13 residues long. The CDR3 is CASSQEHFYEQYF. The CDR3 region has the DNA TGTGCCAGCAGCCAAGAACACTTCTACGAGCAGTACTTC.

The chain carries TRBV7-8 and TRBJ1-5; TRBD1 matches at 7 bases. CDR1 and CDR2 (germline): SGHVS, FQNEAQ. Trimming removed 5 bases from V and 4 bases from J; junction bases left unmatched: 5. CDR3 size: 14 residues. The DNA of the CDR3 is TGTGCCAGCAGCACCAGACAGGGAAATCAGCCCCAGCATTTT. Protein sequence: CASSTRQGNQPQHF. The full variable domain, completed using reference TRBV7-8 and TRBJ1-5, is GAGVSQSPRYKVAKRGQDVALRCDPISGHVSLFWYQQALGQGPEFLTYFQNEAQLDKSGLPSDRFFAERPEGSVSTLKIQRTQQEDSAVYLCASSTRQGNQPQHFGDGTRLSIL.

The V call is TRBV10-1, the J call TRBJ1-5; D gene uncertain. The CDR3 length is 13 residues. Between the trimmed V and J ends, which lost 5 bases and 4 bases, there was a span of 9 bases. Per germline, CDR1 WNHNN and CDR2 SYGVQD (reference sequence). CDR3 region: CASSTQVNQPQHF. CDR3 in DNA: TGCGCCAGCAGTACCCAAGTAAATCAGCCCCAGCATTTT.

The V call is TRBV7-9, the J call TRBJ1-5; D possibly corresponds to TRBD1 (5 bases). The CDR3 length is 13 residues. V was clipped by 4 bases and J by 8 bases, with 12 bases between them. Germline V gene lookup returns CDR1 SEHNR and CDR2 FQNEAQ (reference sequence). The CDR3 DNA reads TGTGCCAGCAGCTCCTCGGGAGGGGAGCCCCAGCATTTT. As protein: CASSSSGGEPQHF.

Only one count was recorded for this clone. The chain has TRBV4-1 and TRBJ2-4; D is tentatively TRBD1 or TRBD2 (5 bases each). In germline, CDR1 is MGHRA, CDR2 YSYEKL. This CDR3 has 13 amino acids. The germline V and J ends were trimmed by 1 base and 8 bases, with 9 bases remaining between them. CDR3 in DNA: TGCGCCAGCAGCCAAGGGGACGGAGACATTCAGTACTTC. Translation gives CASSQGDGDIQYF.

The chain carries TRBV5-1 and TRBJ2-7; 7 bases line up with TRBD1. This CDR3 is 16 amino acids long. After removal of 0 bases from V and 0 bases from J, the junction contained 6 bases not matched to a gene. Germline V gene sequence: CDR1 SGHRS, CDR2 YFSETQ. The DNA of the CDR3 is TGCGCCAGCAGCTTGGGGCGGACAGGAAGCTCCTACGAGCAGTACTTC. Its protein is CASSLGRTGSSYEQYF.

This chain links TRBV6-6 with TRBJ2-5; D may be TRBD1 or TRBD2 (6 bases each). The CDR3 has 16 amino acids. The germline CDR1 and CDR2 sequences are MNHNY and SVGAGI (reference sequence). V was clipped by 6 bases and J by 0 bases, with 17 bases between them. CDR3 loop: CASSYPPGANQETQYF. The CDR3 nucleotides read TGTGCCAGCAGCTACCCCCCGGGGGCGAACCAAGAGACCCAGTACTTC.